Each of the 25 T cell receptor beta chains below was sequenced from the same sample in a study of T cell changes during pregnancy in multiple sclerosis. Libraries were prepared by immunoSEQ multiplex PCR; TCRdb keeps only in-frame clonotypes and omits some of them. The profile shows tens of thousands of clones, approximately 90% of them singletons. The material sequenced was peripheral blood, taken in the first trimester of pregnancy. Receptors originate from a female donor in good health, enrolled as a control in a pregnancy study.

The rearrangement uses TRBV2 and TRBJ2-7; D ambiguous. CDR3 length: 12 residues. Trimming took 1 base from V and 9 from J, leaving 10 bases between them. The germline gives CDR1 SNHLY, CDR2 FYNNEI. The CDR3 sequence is CASSEGAVGQYF. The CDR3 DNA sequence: TGTGCCAGCAGTGAAGGGGCAGTAGGGCAGTACTTC.

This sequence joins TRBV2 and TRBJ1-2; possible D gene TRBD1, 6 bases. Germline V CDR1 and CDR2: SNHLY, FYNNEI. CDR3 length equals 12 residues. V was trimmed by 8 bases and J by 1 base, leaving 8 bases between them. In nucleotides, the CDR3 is TGTGCCAGCGGGACAATTAACTATGGCTACACCTTC. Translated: CASGTINYGYTF.

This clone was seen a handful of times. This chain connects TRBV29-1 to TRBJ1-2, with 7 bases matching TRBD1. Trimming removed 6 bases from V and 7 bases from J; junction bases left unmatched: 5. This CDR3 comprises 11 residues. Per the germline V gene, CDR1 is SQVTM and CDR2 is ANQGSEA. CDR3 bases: TGCAGCGTAAAGGACAGGCGTGGCTACACCTTC. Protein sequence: CSVKDRRGYTF. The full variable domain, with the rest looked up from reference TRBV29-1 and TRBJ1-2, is SAVISQKPSRDICQRGTSLTIQCQVDSQVTMMFWYRQQPGQSLTLIATANQGSEATYESGFVIDKFPISRPNLTFSTLTVSNMSPEDSSIYLCSVKDRRGYTFGSGTRLTVV.

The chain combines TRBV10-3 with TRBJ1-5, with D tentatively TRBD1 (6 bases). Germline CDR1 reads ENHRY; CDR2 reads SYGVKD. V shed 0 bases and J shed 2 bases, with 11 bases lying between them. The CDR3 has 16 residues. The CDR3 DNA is TGTGCCATCAGTGAGTCAGGGGGGGCTGGCAATCAGCCCCAGCATTTT. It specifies CAISESGGAGNQPQHF.

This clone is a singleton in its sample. The CDR3 DNA is TGTGCCAGCTCACCACGGCGGGACAGCATCTACGAGCAGTACTTC. Its protein is CASSPRRDSIYEQYF. The V gene is TRBV18, the J gene TRBJ2-7; perhaps TRBD1 as D (7 bases). Per the germline V gene, CDR1 is KGHSH and CDR2 is LQKENI. V lost 1 base, J lost 3 bases, and 13 bases lay in between. The CDR3 totals 15 residues.

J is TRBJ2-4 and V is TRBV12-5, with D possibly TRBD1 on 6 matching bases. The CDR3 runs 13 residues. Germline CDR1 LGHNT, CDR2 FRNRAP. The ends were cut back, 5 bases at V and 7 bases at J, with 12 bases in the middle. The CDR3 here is CASGPRQGNIQYF. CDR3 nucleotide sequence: TGTGCTAGTGGTCCCCGGCAGGGGAACATTCAGTACTTC.

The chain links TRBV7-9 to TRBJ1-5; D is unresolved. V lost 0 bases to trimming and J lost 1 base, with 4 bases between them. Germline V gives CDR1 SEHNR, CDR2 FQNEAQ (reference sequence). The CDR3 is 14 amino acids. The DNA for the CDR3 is TGTGCCAGCAGCTTAGCCGGGAGCAATCAGCCCCAGCATTTT. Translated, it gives CASSLAGSNQPQHF.

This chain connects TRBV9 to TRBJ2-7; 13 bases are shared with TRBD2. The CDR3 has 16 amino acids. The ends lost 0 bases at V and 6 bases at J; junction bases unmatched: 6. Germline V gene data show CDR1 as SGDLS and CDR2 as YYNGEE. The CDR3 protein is CASSVGGTSGIVEQYF. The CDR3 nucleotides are TGTGCCAGCAGCGTAGGGGGGACTAGCGGGATTGTCGAGCAGTACTTC.

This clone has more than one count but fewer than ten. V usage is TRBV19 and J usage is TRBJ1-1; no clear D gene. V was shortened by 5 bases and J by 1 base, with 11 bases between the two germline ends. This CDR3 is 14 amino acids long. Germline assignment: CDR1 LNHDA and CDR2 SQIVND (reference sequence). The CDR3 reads CASSPQAQNTEAFF. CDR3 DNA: TGTGCCAGTAGTCCGCAGGCACAGAACACTGAAGCTTTCTTT.

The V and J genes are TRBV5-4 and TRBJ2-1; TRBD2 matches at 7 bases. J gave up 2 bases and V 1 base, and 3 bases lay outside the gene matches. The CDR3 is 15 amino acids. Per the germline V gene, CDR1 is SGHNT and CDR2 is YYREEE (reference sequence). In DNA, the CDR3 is TGTGCCAGCAGCTTGAGCGGGATGGCCTACAATGAGCAGTTCTTC. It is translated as CASSLSGMAYNEQFF.

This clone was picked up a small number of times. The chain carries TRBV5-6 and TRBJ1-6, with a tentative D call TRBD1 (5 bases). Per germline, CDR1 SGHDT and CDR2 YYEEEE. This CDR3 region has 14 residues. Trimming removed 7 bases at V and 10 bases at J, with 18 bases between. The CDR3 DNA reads TGTGCCAGCCGCGGACAAGGGCTCGGGTCACCCCTCCACTTT. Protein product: CASRGQGLGSPLHF.

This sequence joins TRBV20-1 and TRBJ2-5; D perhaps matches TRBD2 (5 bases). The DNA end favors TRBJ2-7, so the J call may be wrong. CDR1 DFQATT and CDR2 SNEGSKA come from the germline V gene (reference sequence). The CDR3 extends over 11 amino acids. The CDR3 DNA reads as TGCAGCGCAGTCCGGGAAAACGAGCAGTACTTC. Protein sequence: CSAVRENEQYF.

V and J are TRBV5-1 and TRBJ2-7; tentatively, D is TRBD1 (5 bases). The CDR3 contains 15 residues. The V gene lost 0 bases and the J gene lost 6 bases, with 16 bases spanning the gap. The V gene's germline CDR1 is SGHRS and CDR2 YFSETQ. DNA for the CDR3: TGCGCCAGCAGCTTGGTGGCAGGGTCCTTGGGCGAGCAGTACTTC. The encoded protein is CASSLVAGSLGEQYF.

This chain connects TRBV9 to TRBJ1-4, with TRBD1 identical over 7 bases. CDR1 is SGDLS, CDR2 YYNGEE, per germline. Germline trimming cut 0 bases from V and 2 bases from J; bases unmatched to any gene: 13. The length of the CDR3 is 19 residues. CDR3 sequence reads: CASSVGGRTGVTTNEKLFF. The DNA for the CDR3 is TGTGCCAGCAGCGTAGGAGGGAGGACAGGTGTGACGACTAATGAAAAACTGTTTTTT.

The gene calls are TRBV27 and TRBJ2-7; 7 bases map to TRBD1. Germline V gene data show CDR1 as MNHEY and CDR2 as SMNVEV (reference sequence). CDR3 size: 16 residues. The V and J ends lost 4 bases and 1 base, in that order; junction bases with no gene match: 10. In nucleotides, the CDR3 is TGTGCCAGCAGTTCCCCGGGACAGCCTAGATCCTACGAGCAGTACTTC. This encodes CASSSPGQPRSYEQYF.

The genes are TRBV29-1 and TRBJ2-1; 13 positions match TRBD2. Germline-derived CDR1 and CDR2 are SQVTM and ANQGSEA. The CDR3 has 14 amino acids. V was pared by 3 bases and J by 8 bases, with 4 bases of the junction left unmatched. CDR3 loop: CSVDGLAGVYEQFF. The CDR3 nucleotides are TGCAGCGTTGATGGACTAGCGGGAGTCTATGAGCAGTTCTTC.

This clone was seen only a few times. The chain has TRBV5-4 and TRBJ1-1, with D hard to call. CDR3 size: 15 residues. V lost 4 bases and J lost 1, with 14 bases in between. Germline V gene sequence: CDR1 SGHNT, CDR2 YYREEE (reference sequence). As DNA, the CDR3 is TGTGCCAGCAGCGTGGCTGGCGGATGGAACACTGAAGCTTTCTTT. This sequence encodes CASSVAGGWNTEAFF.

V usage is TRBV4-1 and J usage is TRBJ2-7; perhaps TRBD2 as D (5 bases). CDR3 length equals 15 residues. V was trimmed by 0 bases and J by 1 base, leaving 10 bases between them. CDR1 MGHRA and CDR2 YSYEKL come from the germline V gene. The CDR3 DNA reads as TGCGCCAGCAGCCAAGATGAGGGCGGATCCTACGAGCAGTACTTC. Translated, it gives CASSQDEGGSYEQYF.

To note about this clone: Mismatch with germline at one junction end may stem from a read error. CDR3 coding DNA: TGTGCTAGCAGCTTAGATCGAGGGGGCGGGGAGCTGTTTTTT. Residues: CASSLDRGGGELFF. The V and J genes are TRBV7-7 and TRBJ2-2; TRBD1 is a possible D gene (6 bases). This CDR3 has 14 amino acids. Germline CDR1 is SSHAT and CDR2 is FNYEAQ (reference sequence).

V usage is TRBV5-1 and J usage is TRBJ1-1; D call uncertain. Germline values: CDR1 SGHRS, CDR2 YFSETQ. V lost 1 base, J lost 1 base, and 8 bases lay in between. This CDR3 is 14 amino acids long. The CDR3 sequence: CASSLSVANTEAFF. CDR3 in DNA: TGCGCCAGCAGCTTGTCGGTAGCGAACACTGAAGCTTTCTTT.

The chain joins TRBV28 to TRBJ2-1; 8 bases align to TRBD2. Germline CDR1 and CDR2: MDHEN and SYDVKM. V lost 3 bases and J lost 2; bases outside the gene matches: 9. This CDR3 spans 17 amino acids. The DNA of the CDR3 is TGTGCCAGCAGTTTGGGAAGCGGGAGAAGTGCCTACAATGAGCAGTTCTTC. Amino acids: CASSLGSGRSAYNEQFF.

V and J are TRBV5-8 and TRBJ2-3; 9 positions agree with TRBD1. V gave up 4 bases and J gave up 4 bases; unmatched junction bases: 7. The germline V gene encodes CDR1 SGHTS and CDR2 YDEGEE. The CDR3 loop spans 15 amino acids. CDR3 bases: TGTGCCAGCAGCGCTACAGGGGGCATACCAGATACGCAGTATTTT. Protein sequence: CASSATGGIPDTQYF.

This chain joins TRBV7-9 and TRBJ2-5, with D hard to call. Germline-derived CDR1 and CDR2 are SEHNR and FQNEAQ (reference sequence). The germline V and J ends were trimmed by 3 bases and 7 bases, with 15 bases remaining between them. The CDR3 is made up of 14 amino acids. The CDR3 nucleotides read TGTGCCAGCAGCTTGATCGCGGTCAGCCGGACCCAGTACTTC. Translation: CASSLIAVSRTQYF.

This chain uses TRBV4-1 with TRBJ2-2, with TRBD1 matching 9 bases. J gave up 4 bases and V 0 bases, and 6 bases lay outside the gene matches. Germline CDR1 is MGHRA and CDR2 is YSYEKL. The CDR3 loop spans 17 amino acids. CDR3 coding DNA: TGCGCCAGCAGCCAAGAACAGGGGGCCTTGCCCACCGGGGAGCTGTTTTTT. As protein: CASSQEQGALPTGELFF.

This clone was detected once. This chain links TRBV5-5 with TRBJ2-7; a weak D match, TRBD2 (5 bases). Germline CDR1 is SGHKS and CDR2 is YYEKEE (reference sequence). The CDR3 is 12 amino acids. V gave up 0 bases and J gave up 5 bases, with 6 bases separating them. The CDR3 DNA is TGTGCCAGCAGCTTGGCGGGGAACGAGCAGTACTTC. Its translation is CASSLAGNEQYF. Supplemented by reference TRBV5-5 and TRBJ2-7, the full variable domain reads DAGVTQSPTHLIKTRGQQVTLRCSPISGHKSVSWYQQVLGQGPQFIFQYYEKEERGRGNFPDRFSARQFPNYSSELNVNALLLGDSALYLCASSLAGNEQYFGPGTRLTVT.